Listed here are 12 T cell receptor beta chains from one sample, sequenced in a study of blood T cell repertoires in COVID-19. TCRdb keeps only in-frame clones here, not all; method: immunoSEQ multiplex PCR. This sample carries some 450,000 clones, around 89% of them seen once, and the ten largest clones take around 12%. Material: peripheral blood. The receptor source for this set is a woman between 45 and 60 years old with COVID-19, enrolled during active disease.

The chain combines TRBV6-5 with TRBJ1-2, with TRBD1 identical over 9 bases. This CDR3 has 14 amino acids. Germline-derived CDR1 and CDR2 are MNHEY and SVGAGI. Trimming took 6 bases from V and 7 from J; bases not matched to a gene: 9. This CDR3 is CASSPGQGMGGYTF. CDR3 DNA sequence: TGTGCCAGCAGCCCGGGACAGGGAATGGGTGGCTACACCTTC.

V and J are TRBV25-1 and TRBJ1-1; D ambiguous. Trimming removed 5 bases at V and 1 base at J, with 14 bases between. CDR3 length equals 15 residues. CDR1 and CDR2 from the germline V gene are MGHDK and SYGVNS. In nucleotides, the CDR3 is TGTGCCAGCAGTTATGGAGGAGCCCAGAACACTGAAGCTTTCTTT. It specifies CASSYGGAQNTEAFF. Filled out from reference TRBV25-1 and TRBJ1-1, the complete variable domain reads EADIYQTPRYLVIGTGKKITLECSQTMGHDKMYWYQQDPGMELHLIHYSYGVNSTEKGDLSSESTVSRIRTEHFPLTLESARPSHTSQYLCASSYGGAQNTEAFFGQGTRLTVV.

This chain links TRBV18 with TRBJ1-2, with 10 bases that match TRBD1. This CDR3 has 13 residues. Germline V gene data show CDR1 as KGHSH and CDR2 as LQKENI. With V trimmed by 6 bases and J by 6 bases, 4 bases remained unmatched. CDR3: CASSRGQGNGYTF. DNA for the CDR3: TGTGCCAGCTCGCGGGGACAGGGGAATGGCTACACCTTC.

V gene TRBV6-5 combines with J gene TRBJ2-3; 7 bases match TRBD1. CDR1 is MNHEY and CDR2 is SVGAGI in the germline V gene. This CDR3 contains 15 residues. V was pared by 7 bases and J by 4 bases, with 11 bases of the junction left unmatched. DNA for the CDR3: TGTGCCAGCACCGGGACAGCCAAAGGGGCAGATACGCAGTATTTT. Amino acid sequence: CASTGTAKGADTQYF.

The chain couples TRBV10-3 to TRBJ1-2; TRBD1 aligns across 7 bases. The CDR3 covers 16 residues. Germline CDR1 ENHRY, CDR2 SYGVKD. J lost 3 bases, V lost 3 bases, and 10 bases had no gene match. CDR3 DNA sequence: TGTGCCATCAGTGACTCTACGACAGGGATGGACTATGGCTACACCTTC. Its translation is CAISDSTTGMDYGYTF.

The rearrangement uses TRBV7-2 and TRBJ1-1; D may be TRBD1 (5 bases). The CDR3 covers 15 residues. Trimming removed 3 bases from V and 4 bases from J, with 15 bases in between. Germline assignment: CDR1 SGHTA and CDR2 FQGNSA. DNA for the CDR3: TGTGCCAGCAGCTTGATAAGGGGCTGGGGCACTGAAGCTTTCTTT. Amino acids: CASSLIRGWGTEAFF.

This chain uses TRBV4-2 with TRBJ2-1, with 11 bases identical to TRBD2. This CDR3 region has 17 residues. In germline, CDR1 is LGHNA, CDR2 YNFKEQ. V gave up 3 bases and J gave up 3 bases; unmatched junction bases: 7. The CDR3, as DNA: TGTGCCAGCAGCCATCCTTTAGCGGGGGGGAACTACAATGAGCAGTTCTTC. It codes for CASSHPLAGGNYNEQFF.

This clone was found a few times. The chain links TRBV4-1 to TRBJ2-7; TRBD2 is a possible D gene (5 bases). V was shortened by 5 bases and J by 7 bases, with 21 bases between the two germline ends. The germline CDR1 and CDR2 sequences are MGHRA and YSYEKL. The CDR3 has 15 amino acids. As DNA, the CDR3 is TGCGCCAGCAGCGTAGGGATGGCTAGCCCTGGAGAGCAGTACTTC. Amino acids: CASSVGMASPGEQYF.

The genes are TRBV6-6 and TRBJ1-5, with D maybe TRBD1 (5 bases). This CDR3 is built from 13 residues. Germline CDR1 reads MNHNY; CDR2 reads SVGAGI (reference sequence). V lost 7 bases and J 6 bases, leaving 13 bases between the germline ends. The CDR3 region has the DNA TGTGCCAGCACCACGGGGGGTCCTCAGCCCCAGCATTTT. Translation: CASTTGGPQPQHF.

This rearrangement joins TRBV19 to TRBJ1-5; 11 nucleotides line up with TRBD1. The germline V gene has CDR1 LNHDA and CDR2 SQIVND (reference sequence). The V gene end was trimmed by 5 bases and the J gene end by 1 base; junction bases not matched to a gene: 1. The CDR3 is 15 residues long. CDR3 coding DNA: TGTGCCAGTAGTGGACAGGGGGCGAGCAATCAGCCCCAGCATTTT. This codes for CASSGQGASNQPQHF. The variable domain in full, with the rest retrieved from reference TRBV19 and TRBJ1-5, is DGGITQSPKYLFRKEGQNVTLSCEQNLNHDAMYWYRQDPGQGLRLIYYSQIVNDFQKGDIAEGYSVSREKKESFPLTVTSAQKNPTAFYLCASSGQGASNQPQHFGDGTRLSIL.

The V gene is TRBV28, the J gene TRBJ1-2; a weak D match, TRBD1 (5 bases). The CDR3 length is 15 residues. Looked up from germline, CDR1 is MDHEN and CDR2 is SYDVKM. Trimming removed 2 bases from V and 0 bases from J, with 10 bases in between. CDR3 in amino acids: CASSLRTPPNYGYTF. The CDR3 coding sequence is TGTGCCAGCAGTTTACGGACACCCCCTAACTATGGCTACACCTTC.

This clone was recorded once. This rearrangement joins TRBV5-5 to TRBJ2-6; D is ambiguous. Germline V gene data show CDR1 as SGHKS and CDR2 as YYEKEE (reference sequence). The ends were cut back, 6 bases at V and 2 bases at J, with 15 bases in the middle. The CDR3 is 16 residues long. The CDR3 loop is CASTFATQAGANVLTF. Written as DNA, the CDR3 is TGTGCCAGCACCTTCGCCACCCAGGCTGGGGCCAACGTCCTGACTTTC.